The entry that follows covers one T cell receptor beta chain sequence. Its target is not known. The data stem from a study of tumor and adjacent non-tumor tissue in lung cancer. Study-level information: Each sample yielded roughly 4.2 million productive TCRbeta reads on average. Study-level results: In normal lung, the top 100 clones were significantly more dominant than in tumor. Tumor tissue had significantly higher TCR diversity than normal lung.

Germline CDR1 and CDR2: MNHNY and SVGAGI (reference sequence). This CDR3 contains 14 residues. The V end lost 10 bases, the J end lost 9 bases, and 19 bases lay between the germline ends. RNA was extracted from bulk tissue without any cell sorting. This non-tumor lung sample came from over 3 cm beyond the tumor edge. Donors were chemotherapy-naive, newly diagnosed lung cancer surgical patients in China, August–late 2014. The library came from three nested PCR rounds adapted from ARM-PCR protocols. MiXCR was run by TCRdb on the multiplex PCR reads, yielding one entry per CDR3 protein. This repertoire shows more than 75,000 distinct CDR3 sequences, approximately 80% found once; its top ten account for less than 40%.

V and J are TRBV6-6 and TRBJ1-6, with a tentative D call TRBD1 (6 bases). This TCR was recovered from a man aged 55 to 69 with small cell lung cancer. Input material: distant non-tumor lung tissue. CDR3 in amino acids: CAICDNRESSPLHF. Here the CDR3 DNA reads TGTGCCATCTGTGATAACAGGGAATCTTCACCCCTCCACTTT.